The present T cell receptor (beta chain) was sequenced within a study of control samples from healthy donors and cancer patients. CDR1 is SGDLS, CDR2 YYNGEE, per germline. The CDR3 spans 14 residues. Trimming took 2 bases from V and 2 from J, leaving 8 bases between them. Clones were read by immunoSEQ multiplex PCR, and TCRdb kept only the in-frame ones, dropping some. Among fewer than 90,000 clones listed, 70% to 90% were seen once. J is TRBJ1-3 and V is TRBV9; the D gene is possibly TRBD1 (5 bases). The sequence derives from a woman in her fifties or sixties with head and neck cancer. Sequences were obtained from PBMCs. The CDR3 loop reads CASSVGGAGNTIYF. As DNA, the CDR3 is TGTGCCAGCAGCGTCGGGGGGGCTGGAAACACCATATATTTT. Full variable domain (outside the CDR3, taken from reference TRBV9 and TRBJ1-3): DSGVTQTPKHLITATGQRVTLRCSPRSGDLSVYWYQQSLDQGLQFLIQYYNGEERAKGNILERFSAQQFPDLHSELNLSSLELGDSALYFCASSVGGAGNTIYFGEGSWLTVV.